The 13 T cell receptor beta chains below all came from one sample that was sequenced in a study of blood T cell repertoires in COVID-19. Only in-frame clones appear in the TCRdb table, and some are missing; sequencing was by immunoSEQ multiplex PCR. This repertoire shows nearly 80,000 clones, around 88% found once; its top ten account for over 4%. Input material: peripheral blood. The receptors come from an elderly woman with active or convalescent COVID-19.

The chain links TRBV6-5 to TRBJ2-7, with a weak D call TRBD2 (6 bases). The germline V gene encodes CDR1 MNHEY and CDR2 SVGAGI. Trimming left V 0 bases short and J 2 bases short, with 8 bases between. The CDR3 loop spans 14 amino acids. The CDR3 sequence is CASSYSEGPYEQYF. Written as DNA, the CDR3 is TGTGCCAGCAGTTACTCGGAGGGCCCCTACGAGCAGTACTTC.

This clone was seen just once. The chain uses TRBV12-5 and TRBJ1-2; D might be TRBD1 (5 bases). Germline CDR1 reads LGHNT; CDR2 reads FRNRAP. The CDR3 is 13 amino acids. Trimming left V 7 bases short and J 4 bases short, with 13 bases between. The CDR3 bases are TGTGCTAGTGCCCTGGGACTGATCTATGGCTACACCTTC. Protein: CASALGLIYGYTF.

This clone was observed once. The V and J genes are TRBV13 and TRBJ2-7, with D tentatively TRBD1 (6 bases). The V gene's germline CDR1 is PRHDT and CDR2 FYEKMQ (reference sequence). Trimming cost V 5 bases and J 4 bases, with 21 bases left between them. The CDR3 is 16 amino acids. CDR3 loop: CASSPRLGAGGYEQYF. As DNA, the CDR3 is TGTGCCAGCAGCCCCCGGCTGGGGGCGGGTGGTTACGAGCAGTACTTC.

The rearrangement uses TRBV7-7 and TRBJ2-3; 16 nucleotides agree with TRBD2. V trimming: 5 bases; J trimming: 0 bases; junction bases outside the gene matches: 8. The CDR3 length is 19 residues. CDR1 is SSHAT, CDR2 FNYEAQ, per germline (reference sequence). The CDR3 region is CASSRGLAGGRPSTDTQYF. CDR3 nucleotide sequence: TGTGCCAGCAGCAGGGGACTAGCGGGGGGGCGACCTAGCACAGATACGCAGTATTTT. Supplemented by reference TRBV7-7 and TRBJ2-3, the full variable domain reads GAGVSQSPRYKVTKRGQDVTLRCDPISSHATLYWYQQALGQGPEFLTYFNYEAQPDKSGLPSDRFSAERPEGSISTLTIQRTEQRDSAMYRCASSRGLAGGRPSTDTQYFGPGTRLTVL.

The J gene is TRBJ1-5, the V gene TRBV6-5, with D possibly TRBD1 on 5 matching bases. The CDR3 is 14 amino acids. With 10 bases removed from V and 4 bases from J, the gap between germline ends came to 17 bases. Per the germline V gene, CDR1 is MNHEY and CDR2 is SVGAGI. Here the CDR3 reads CAIVSWGVNQPQHF. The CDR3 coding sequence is TGTGCCATCGTGTCATGGGGGGTGAATCAGCCCCAGCATTTT.

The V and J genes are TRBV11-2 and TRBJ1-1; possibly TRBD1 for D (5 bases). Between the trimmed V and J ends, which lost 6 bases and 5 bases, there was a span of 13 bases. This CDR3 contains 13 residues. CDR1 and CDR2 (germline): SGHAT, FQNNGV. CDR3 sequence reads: CASRIPPGTEAFF. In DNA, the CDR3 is TGTGCCAGCAGAATTCCCCCAGGGACTGAAGCTTTCTTT.

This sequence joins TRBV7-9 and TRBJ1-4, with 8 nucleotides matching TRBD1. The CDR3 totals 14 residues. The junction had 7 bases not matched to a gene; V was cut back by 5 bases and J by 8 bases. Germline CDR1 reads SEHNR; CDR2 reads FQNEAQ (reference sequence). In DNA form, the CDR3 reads TGTGCCAGCAGCCCGGGGACAGGACGGGAAAAACTGTTTTTT. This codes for CASSPGTGREKLFF. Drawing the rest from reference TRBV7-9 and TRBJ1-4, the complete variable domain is DTGVSQNPRHKITKRGQNVTFRCDPISEHNRLYWYRQTLGQGPEFLTYFQNEAQLEKSRLLSDRFSAERPKGSFSTLEIQRTEQGDSAMYLCASSPGTGREKLFFGSGTQLSVL.

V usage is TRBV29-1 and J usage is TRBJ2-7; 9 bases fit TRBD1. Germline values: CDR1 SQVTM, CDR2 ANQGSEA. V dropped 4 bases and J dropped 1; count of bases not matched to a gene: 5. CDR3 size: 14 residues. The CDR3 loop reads CSVVGDRGSYEQYF. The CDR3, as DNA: TGCAGCGTTGTAGGAGACAGGGGGTCCTACGAGCAGTACTTC.

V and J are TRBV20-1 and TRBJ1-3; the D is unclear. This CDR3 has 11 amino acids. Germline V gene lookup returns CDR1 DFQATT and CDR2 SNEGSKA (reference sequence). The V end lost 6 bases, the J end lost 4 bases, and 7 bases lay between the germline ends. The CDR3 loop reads CSAAGGNTIYF. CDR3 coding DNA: TGCAGTGCCGCGGGGGGAAACACCATATATTTT.

The DNA for the CDR3 is TGTGCCAGCAGCTCGACTGGATGGAACTATGGCTACACCTTC. As protein: CASSSTGWNYGYTF. The chain is built from TRBV5-5 and TRBJ1-2; no reliable D call. The CDR3 totals 14 residues. The germline CDR1 and CDR2 sequences are SGHKS and YYEKEE (reference sequence). Trimming shortened V by 3 bases and J by 2 bases, and 11 bases separated the two germline ends.

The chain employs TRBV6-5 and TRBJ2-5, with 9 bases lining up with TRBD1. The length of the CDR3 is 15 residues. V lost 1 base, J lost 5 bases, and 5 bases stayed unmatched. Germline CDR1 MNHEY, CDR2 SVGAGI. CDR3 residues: CASSYLQGATETQYF. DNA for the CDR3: TGTGCCAGCAGTTACTTACAGGGGGCTACGGAGACCCAGTACTTC.

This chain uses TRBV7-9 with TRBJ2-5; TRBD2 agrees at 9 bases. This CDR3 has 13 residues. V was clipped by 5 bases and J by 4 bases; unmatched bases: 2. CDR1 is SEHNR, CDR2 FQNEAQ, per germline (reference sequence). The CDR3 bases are TGTGCCAGCAGCCGTAGCGGGGGAGAGACCCAGTACTTC. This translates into CASSRSGGETQYF. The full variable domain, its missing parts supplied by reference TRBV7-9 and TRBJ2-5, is DTGVSQNPRHKITKRGQNVTFRCDPISEHNRLYWYRQTLGQGPEFLTYFQNEAQLEKSRLLSDRFSAERPKGSFSTLEIQRTEQGDSAMYLCASSRSGGETQYFGPGTRLLVL.

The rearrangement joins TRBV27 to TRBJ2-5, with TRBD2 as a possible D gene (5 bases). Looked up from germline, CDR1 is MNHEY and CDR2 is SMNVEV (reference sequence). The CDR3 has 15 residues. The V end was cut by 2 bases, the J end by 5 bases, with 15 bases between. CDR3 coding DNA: TGTGCCAGCAGTTTAGGCCCGGGCCAGCGGGAGACCCAGTACTTC. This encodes CASSLGPGQRETQYF.